The T cell receptor beta chain described here comes from a study of T cells in Graves' hyperthyroidism and ophthalmopathy. Study observations and caveats: Through a model of 13 V-J features, ophthalmopathy was separated from stable hyperthyroidism. Most expanded thyroid clonotypes above 0.001 recurred in blood.

The CDR3 length is 16 residues. V lost 3 bases to trimming and J lost 6 bases; unmatched junction nucleotides: 5. Germline assignment: CDR1 SGHVS and CDR2 FNYEAQ. Amplification targeted TCR beta CDR3 regions from RNA transcripts. When the TCR CDR3 underwent first-round RT-PCR, the HTBI primer set was used. TCRdb called the multiplex PCR reads again in MiXCR, with one record for every CDR3 protein. The repertoire consists of a few hundred thousand distinct CDR3 sequences, with 15% to 18% occurring once and the leading ten covering less than 9.5%. Remarks on this clonotype: Its antigen remains unidentified.

Sample: blood. The receptor was derived from a woman in her 30s with Graves' hyperthyroidism. The chain recombines TRBV7-6 with TRBJ2-3; TRBD2 matches 14 bases. DNA for the CDR3: TGTGCCAGCAGCTTTGGGACTAGCGGGAGTGATGATACGCAGTATTTT. This gives the protein CASSFGTSGSDDTQYF.